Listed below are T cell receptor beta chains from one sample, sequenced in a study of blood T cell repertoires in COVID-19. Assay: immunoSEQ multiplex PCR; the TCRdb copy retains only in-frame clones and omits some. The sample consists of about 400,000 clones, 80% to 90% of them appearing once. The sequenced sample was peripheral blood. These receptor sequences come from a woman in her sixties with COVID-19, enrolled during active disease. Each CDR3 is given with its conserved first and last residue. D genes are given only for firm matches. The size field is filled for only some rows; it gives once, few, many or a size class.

CASSPTRVQETQYF | TGTGCCAGCTCACCGACAAGAGTCCAAGAGACCCAGTACTTC | TRBJ2-5 | . | TRBV18 | .
CASSRDRTQETQYF | TGTGCCAGCAGCCGGGACAGGACCCAAGAGACCCAGTACTTC | TRBJ2-5 | TRBD1 | TRBV5-4 | .
CASSPDGEGGNEQFF | TGTGCCAGCAGCCCGGACGGAGAAGGGGGCAATGAGCAGTTCTTC | TRBJ2-1 | . | TRBV6-2/TRBV6-3 | .
CASSQGDRASFYEQYF | TGCGCCAGCAGCCAAGGGGACAGGGCCTCTTTCTACGAGCAGTACTTC | TRBJ2-7 | TRBD1 | TRBV4-3 | .
CASSHRGGLNTGELFF | TGTGCCAGCAGCCACAGAGGGGGATTAAACACCGGGGAGCTGTTTTTT | TRBJ2-2 | . | TRBV7-9 | .
CASSLKTVPNSPLHF | TGCGCCAGCAGCTTGAAGACAGTCCCAAATTCACCCCTCCACTTT | TRBJ1-6 | . | TRBV5-1 | few
CASSEREGSYNSPLHF | TGCGCCAGCAGTGAGAGGGAGGGCTCCTATAATTCACCCCTCCACTTT | TRBJ1-6 | . | TRBV10-1 | .
CASSSGGDPGDTQYF | TGTGCCAGCAGCTCTGGGGGGGACCCCGGAGATACGCAGTATTTT | TRBJ2-3 | TRBD2 | TRBV13 | .
CASSSDRMGSGNQPQHF | TGTGCCAGCAGCTCGGACAGGATGGGGTCGGGCAATCAGCCCCAGCATTTT | TRBJ1-5 | TRBD1 | TRBV7-9 | .
CAISWDSGYTF | TGTGCCATCAGTTGGGACAGTGGCTACACCTTC | TRBJ1-2 | TRBD1 | TRBV10-3 | once
CASMRGSGQVTSPLHF | TGCGCCAGCATGAGGGGATCCGGACAGGTAACTTCACCCCTCCACTTT | TRBJ1-6 | TRBD1 | TRBV5-1 | .
CASSPRQQVGQFF | TGTGCCAGCTCACCCCGACAGCAGGTAGGGCAGTTCTTC | TRBJ2-1 | . | TRBV18 | once
CASSSDPADTGELFF | TGCGCCAGCAGCTCGGACCCAGCGGACACCGGGGAGCTGTTTTTT | TRBJ2-2 | . | TRBV5-1 | .
CASSHIAGGADTQYF | TGTGCCAGCAGTCACATAGCGGGGGGGGCAGATACGCAGTATTTT | TRBJ2-3 | TRBD2 | TRBV6-4 | .
CASSPQQGVTEAFF | TGTGCCAGCAGCCCACAACAGGGGGTAACTGAAGCTTTCTTT | TRBJ1-1 | TRBD1 | TRBV13 | once